In its sample, the clone carrying this TCR beta chain was seen many times. The target antigen is unknown. This sample is drawn from a study of CD8 T cells in ankylosing spondylitis. General study points: Peripheral blood held disease-linked clones only at relatively low frequency, and these were CD8+. In synovial fluid and blood from reactive arthritis, some motif variants were previously reported.

Libraries for TCR beta were made by quantitative 5'-RACE with molecular barcodes. From the 5' RACE reads, TCRdb called clonotypes with MiXCR, one entry per CDR3 protein. The sample records about 130,000 distinct CDR3 sequences, 7% to 10% being singletons. The germline gives CDR1 SQVTM, CDR2 ANQGSEA. The CDR3 is made up of 10 amino acids. The receptor was isolated from a male donor with ankylosing spondylitis or in good health (not recorded which). Sequenced: blood, either unsorted or a sorted T cell fraction (not recorded which). The chain joins TRBV29-1 to TRBJ1-2; D uncertain. The CDR3 nucleotides are TGCACGGCGGGTGACTATGGCTACACCTTC. The encoded protein is CTAGDYGYTF.